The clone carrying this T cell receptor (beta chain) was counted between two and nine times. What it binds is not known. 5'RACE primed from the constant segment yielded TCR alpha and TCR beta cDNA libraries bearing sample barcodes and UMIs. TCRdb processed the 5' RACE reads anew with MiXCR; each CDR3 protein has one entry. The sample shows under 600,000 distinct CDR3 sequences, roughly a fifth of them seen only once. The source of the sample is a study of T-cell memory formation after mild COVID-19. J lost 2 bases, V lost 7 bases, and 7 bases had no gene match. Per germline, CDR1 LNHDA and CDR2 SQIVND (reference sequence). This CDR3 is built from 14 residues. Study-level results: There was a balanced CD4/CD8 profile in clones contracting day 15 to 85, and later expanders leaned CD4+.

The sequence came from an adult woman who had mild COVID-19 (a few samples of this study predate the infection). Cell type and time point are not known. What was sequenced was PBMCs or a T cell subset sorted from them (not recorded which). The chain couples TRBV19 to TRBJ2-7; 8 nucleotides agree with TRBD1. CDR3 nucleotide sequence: TGTGCCAGTACCGACAGGGGTCTCCCCTACGAGCAGTACTTC. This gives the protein CASTDRGLPYEQYF.